This TCR beta chain emerged from a study of T-cell memory formation after mild COVID-19. Study in general: Largely, TCR clusters stayed within a single donor. Findings of the study overall: Clones that contracted from day 15 to 85 had balanced CD4/CD8; later expanders were CD4+ biased. Contracting CD4+ clones lay largely in CM and EM, with CD8+ ones residing in EMRA.

This CDR3 region has 14 residues. The junction had 8 bases not matched to a gene; V was cut back by 7 bases and J by 5 bases. In germline, CDR1 is KGHDR, CDR2 SFDVKD. This clonotype was recorded a few times. Its specificity is not known. Barcoded TCR alpha and TCR beta cDNA libraries with UMIs came from 5'RACE using constant-segment primers. TCRdb recomputed calls from the 5' RACE reads with MiXCR, one row per CDR3 protein. The sample holds 390,000 or so distinct CDR3 sequences, approximately 15% seen once. The TCR sequence derives from a man younger than 35 who had mild COVID-19 (a few samples of this study predate the infection). Cell type and time point are not known. The rearrangement joins TRBV24-1 to TRBJ2-3; 7 bases agree with TRBD1. Sequenced input: PBMCs or a T cell subset sorted from them (not recorded which). The CDR3 region is CATRGSGGEDTQYF. CDR3 nucleotide sequence: TGTGCCACCAGGGGGTCAGGGGGTGAAGATACGCAGTATTTT.